This T cell receptor (beta chain) appears in the sequencing data of a study of OX40 agonist ivuxolimab in advanced cancers. About the study: Administration of intravenous ivuxolimab to patients occurred every 2 weeks at 0.01 to 10 mg/kg. In three patients, partial responses were observed, one with hepatocellular carcinoma and two with cutaneous melanoma. Dose-escalation patients were diagnosed with hepatocellular carcinoma, melanoma, renal cell cancer or head and neck cancer.

Using immunoSEQ multiplex PCR, the repertoire was profiled, and TCRdb retains in-frame clones only, with some absent. The sample gives 54,000 or so clones, roughly 84% of which show up once; roughly 2% is in the top ten. This clone was counted between two and nine times. Patients were ruled out by autoimmune disease history or systemic immunosuppression. V was shortened by 3 bases and J by 8 bases, with 11 bases between the two germline ends. Germline loops: CDR1 LNHNV, CDR2 YYDKDF (reference sequence). The CDR3 contains 13 residues. The sequences come from CD4+ or CD8+ T cells sorted from blood, collected in a trial of the OX40 agonist ivuxolimab. The chain has TRBV15 and TRBJ2-1, with no clear D. This receptor was taken from an adult with an advanced solid tumor such as melanoma, head and neck, liver or kidney cancer. In DNA form, the CDR3 reads TGTGCCACCAGCAGCTTAACGCTCGATGAGCAGTTCTTC. Encoded protein: CATSSLTLDEQFF. The complete variable domain, with remaining parts taken from reference TRBV15 and TRBJ2-1, reads DAMVIQNPRYQVTQFGKPVTLSCSQTLNHNVMYWYQQKSSQAPKLLFHYYDKDFNNEADTPDNFQSRRPNTSFCFLDIRSPGLGDTAMYLCATSSLTLDEQFFGPGTRLTVL.